These 5 T cell receptor beta chains came from one sample sequenced in a study of early T cells in non-severe SARS-CoV-2 infection (dated by TCRdb to the early 2020s). The library was generated by 5' RACE. The reads were generated on a NextSeq 500. TCRdb cleaned the public reads at Q25 with fastp, built clones with MiXCR and kept in-frame beta chains. Rows are combined by CDR3 protein, so each entry shows the most common genes and DNA. A total of 55,000 to 65,000 distinct CDR3 sequences appear in this sample, 10% to 15% of them only once. The top ten hold roughly 1.4% of the sample. The sequenced sample was whole blood, obtained at baseline. The receptors here all came from an adult who was a healthcare worker with PCR-confirmed SARS-CoV-2 infection or an uninfected control (not recorded which).

V gene TRBV18 combines with J gene TRBJ2-7, with TRBD1 identical over 9 bases. The CDR3 consists of 14 residues. Per germline, CDR1 KGHSH and CDR2 LQKENI. V was pared by 5 bases and J by 2 bases, with 4 bases of the junction left unmatched. CDR3 nucleotides: TGTGCCAGCTCAAGGGACAGGGAGACCTACGAGCAGTACTTC. Its translation is CASSRDRETYEQYF.

This clonotype was counted many times. The gene calls are TRBV7-8 and TRBJ1-5, with D uncertain. CDR1 is SGHVS, CDR2 FQNEAQ, per germline. The V end lost 4 bases, the J end lost 3 bases, and 7 bases lay between the germline ends. The CDR3 spans 13 residues. CDR3 amino acids: CASSSGFNQPQHF. CDR3 in DNA: TGTGCCAGCAGCTCGGGTTTCAATCAGCCCCAGCATTTT.

Only a few counts were recorded for this clonotype. The chain employs TRBV6-1 and TRBJ2-7; 12 bases are a match to TRBD1. This CDR3 region has 14 residues. Germline lookup yields CDR1 MNHNS and CDR2 SASEGT. Trimming at V came to 4 bases and at J to 5 bases, leaving 3 bases not matched to a gene. The CDR3 here is CASSGGQGADEQYF. The CDR3 region has the DNA TGTGCCAGCAGTGGGGGACAGGGGGCGGACGAGCAGTACTTC.

This clonotype has a handful of counts. The chain joins TRBV2 to TRBJ2-2; D unclear. The CDR3 loop spans 12 amino acids. Trimming pared 6 bases from V and 3 bases from J, leaving 5 bases between. CDR1 and CDR2 from the germline V gene are SNHLY and FYNNEI. The CDR3 nucleotides read TGTGCCAGCAGGAAGGACACCGGGGAGCTGTTTTTT. Translation: CASRKDTGELFF.

This clonotype was counted only a few times. The chain carries TRBV6-2 or TRBV6-3 and TRBJ2-7, with a tentative D call TRBD2 (5 bases). The CDR3 has 14 amino acids. In germline, CDR1 is MNHEY, CDR2 SVGEGT. Trimming removed 8 bases at V and 12 bases at J, with 26 bases between. The CDR3 bases are TGTGCCAGCTCCCCCCGGGTAAAAACCCGGGATTTGTACTTC. Protein product: CASSPRVKTRDLYF.